This T cell receptor beta chain was recorded in a study of early stage breast cancer tumors. Overall study findings and caveats: Blood repertoires resembled normal breast more than tumor. Most shared enriched TCRB sequences were commonly generated ones.

CDR3 length equals 18 residues. Germline lookup yields CDR1 SGHDT and CDR2 YYEEEE. The germline V and J ends were trimmed by 5 bases and 3 bases, with 23 bases remaining between them. The adjacent normal breast tissue was taken roughly 1.8-4.5 cm from the tumor. Normal breast often needed roughly 95-310 mg of tissue for enough DNA. A note on this clone: As yet, its antigen is unknown.

Using immunoSEQ multiplex PCR, the repertoire was profiled, and TCRdb retains in-frame clones only, with some absent. This table holds about 6,000 clones, over 60% found once. Input material: normal breast tissue next to the tumor. The sequence was obtained from a person aged 65 to 85 with breast cancer. This chain joins TRBV5-6 and TRBJ1-4; D is possibly TRBD1 (5 bases). CDR3 nucleotides: TGTGCCAGCAGACCAGGGCGGATAGATGGAATATCTAATGAAAAACTGTTTTTT. This sequence encodes CASRPGRIDGISNEKLFF.